This note documents a single TCR beta chain sequence. These data come from a study of blood T cell repertoires in COVID-19. Assay: immunoSEQ multiplex PCR; the TCRdb copy retains only in-frame clones and omits some. The sample has roughly 220,000 clones; around 84% are singletons. The CDR3 has 14 residues. Germline CDR1 and CDR2: LNHDA and SQIVND (reference sequence). V lost 3 bases, J lost 5 bases, and 7 bases stayed unmatched. The gene calls are TRBV19 and TRBJ2-7; TRBD1 matches at 7 bases. The source is a woman in her sixties who had recovered from COVID-19. The sequenced material came from peripheral blood. The CDR3 here is CASSIFYRGNEQYF. Written as DNA, the CDR3 is TGTGCCAGTAGTATCTTCTACAGGGGTAACGAGCAGTACTTC.